The 13 T cell receptor beta chains below were found in one sample sequenced in a study of human T cells and chemical hapten exposure. Time point specified: patch test 3, about 24 weeks after DPC sensitization. Treatment noted: therapeutic diphenylcyclopropenone sensitization with weekly scalp DPC. TCRdb called the RACE reads again in MiXCR, with one record for every CDR3 protein. This table holds 150,000 to 200,000 distinct CDR3 sequences, roughly a quarter found once. This material consisted of whole blood, taken in connection with sensitization to the hapten diphenylcyclopropenone (DPC). These receptors were taken from a woman in her thirties or forties with alopecia areata. Some clones in this sample may be carry-over from other donors' samples.

The chain carries TRBV2 and TRBJ2-7, with D hard to call. Trimming stripped 4 bases from V and 2 bases from J, with 9 bases between. Per the germline V gene, CDR1 is SNHLY and CDR2 is FYNNEI. This CDR3 spans 13 amino acids. As DNA, the CDR3 is TGTGCCAGCAGTGTCGCCACAACCTACGAGCAGTACTTC. Translation: CASSVATTYEQYF.

V and J are TRBV2 and TRBJ2-1; D may correspond to TRBD1 or TRBD2 (5 bases each). In germline, CDR1 is SNHLY, CDR2 FYNNEI. V shed 4 bases and J shed 4 bases, with 11 bases lying between them. The CDR3 is made up of 14 amino acids. The CDR3 bases are TGTGCCAGCAGTGGGGACCAGAATTACAATGAGCAGTTCTTC. Translated: CASSGDQNYNEQFF.

This clonotype has a handful of counts. The V gene is TRBV7-2, the J gene TRBJ1-5; D ambiguous. The V end lost 3 bases, the J end lost 0 bases, and 9 bases lay between the germline ends. CDR1 is SGHTA, CDR2 FQGNSA, per germline. The CDR3 spans 15 residues. CDR3 nucleotide sequence: TGTGCCAGCAGCTTGGTCGGGTATAGCAATCAGCCCCAGCATTTT. Translating gives CASSLVGYSNQPQHF. Full variable domain (rest looked up from reference TRBV7-2 and TRBJ1-5): GAGVSQSPSNKVTEKGKDVELRCDPISGHTALYWYRQSLGQGLEFLIYFQGNSAPDKSGLPSDRFSAERTGGSVSTLTIQRTQQEDSAVYLCASSLVGYSNQPQHFGDGTRLSIL.

CDR3 sequence: CASSQQGANVLTF. In nucleotides, the CDR3 is TGCGCCAGCAGCCAACAGGGGGCCAACGTCCTGACTTTC. The rearrangement uses TRBV5-1 and TRBJ2-6; unclear D gene. This CDR3 is built from 13 residues. In germline, CDR1 is SGHRS, CDR2 YFSETQ. V lost 4 bases to trimming and J lost 4 bases, with 6 bases between them.

The chain carries TRBV6-6 and TRBJ2-5; D remains unclear. Trimming took off 6 bases at V and 5 bases at J, with 7 bases between the two ends. The CDR3 length is 11 residues. In germline, CDR1 is MNHNY, CDR2 SVGAGI (reference sequence). The CDR3 DNA reads as TGTGCCAGCAGAAAGGAGGAGACCCAGTACTTC. Translating gives CASRKEETQYF.

This clonotype was seen repeatedly, ten times or more. CDR3 in amino acids: CASSQVGGIAREQYF. The CDR3, as DNA: TGCGCCAGCAGCCAAGTAGGGGGAATCGCGCGCGAGCAGTACTTC. The gene calls are TRBV4-3 and TRBJ2-7; TRBD1 might be the D (6 bases). V dropped 1 base and J dropped 6 bases, with 16 bases sitting between them. Germline loops: CDR1 LGHNA, CDR2 YSLEER. The CDR3 covers 15 residues.

This clonotype occurred a few times. The chain combines TRBV6-6 with TRBJ2-7; D possibly corresponds to TRBD1 (6 bases). The ends were cut back, 8 bases at V and 7 bases at J, with 18 bases in the middle. CDR1 and CDR2 (germline): MNHNY, SVGAGI (reference sequence). This CDR3 is 13 amino acids long. The CDR3 DNA reads as TGTGCCAGCCCCAATAATTCTGGGACAGAGCAGTACTTC. Protein product: CASPNNSGTEQYF.

The gene calls are TRBV7-2 and TRBJ2-7; either TRBD1 or TRBD2 may supply D (5 bases each). Trimming took off 5 bases at V and 0 bases at J, with 14 bases between the two ends. Germline V gene data show CDR1 as SGHTA and CDR2 as FQGNSA. The CDR3 consists of 15 residues. CDR3 DNA: TGTGCCAGCAGCACCCTATGGGGGAGCTCCTACGAGCAGTACTTC. It codes for CASSTLWGSSYEQYF.

To note about this clonotype: This CDR3 fails to terminate in the conserved phenylalanine or tryptophan, so it likely reflects a read error. The V gene is TRBV6-5, the J gene TRBJ2-7; D is unresolved. This CDR3 has 13 amino acids. The germline V and J ends were trimmed by 6 bases and 2 bases, with 11 bases remaining between them. Germline CDR1 reads MNHEY; CDR2 reads SVGAGI. CDR3 coding DNA: TGTGCCAGCAGACTTCACGGAACCTACGAGCAGTACTCC. This gives the protein CASRLHGTYEQYS.

Only a few counts were recorded for this clonotype. The chain is built from TRBV11-2 and TRBJ2-6; no firm D call. Germline V gene sequence: CDR1 SGHAT, CDR2 FQNNGV. This CDR3 is 15 amino acids long. The V and J ends lost 1 base and 0 bases respectively, with 4 bases between them. DNA for the CDR3: TGTGCCAGCAGCTTAGGGAACTCTGGGGCCAACGTCCTGACTTTC. Amino acids: CASSLGNSGANVLTF.

This clonotype came up a few times. The chain uses TRBV29-1 and TRBJ2-1; tentatively, D is TRBD1 (5 bases). Germline V gives CDR1 SQVTM, CDR2 ANQGSEA. The CDR3 runs 14 residues. V lost 6 bases, J lost 4 bases, and 16 bases lay in between. CDR3 region: CSVAKGLGYNEQFF. For the CDR3, the DNA is TGCAGCGTCGCGAAGGGGCTAGGGTACAATGAGCAGTTCTTC.

This clonotype was counted between two and nine times. J is TRBJ2-1 and V is TRBV5-1; 8 bases align to TRBD2. The junction had 10 bases not matched to a gene; V was cut back by 7 bases and J by 7 bases. The CDR3 sequence is 14 residues long. Germline values: CDR1 SGHRS, CDR2 YFSETQ. CDR3 DNA: TGCGCCAGCTCCCAAAGCGGGAGTTGGAATGAGCAGTTCTTC. Its protein is CASSQSGSWNEQFF.

This clonotype turned up a few times. This rearrangement joins TRBV5-6 to TRBJ2-5; D remains ambiguous. The CDR3 is 14 amino acids. V was cut by 4 bases and J by 1 base, with 11 bases left in between. In germline, CDR1 is SGHDT, CDR2 YYEEEE. In nucleotides, the CDR3 is TGTGCCAGCAGCCCTCAGGTGACCCAAGAGACCCAGTACTTC. Translated, it gives CASSPQVTQETQYF.